This is a list of T cell receptor beta chains from one sample in a study of post-analysis software for immune sequencing data. Each CDR3 protein is one row after TCRdb ran MiXCR on the PCR reads. The sample shows about 400,000 distinct CDR3 sequences, 30% to 45% of them seen only once. Sequencing was done on a sample of blood. The receptor set was obtained from a girl aged 10-17 years with multiple sclerosis. Both conserved end residues are part of each CDR3. The D gene is left open where the match is weak. Clone size appears in some rows only: once, few, many, or a class for an expanded clone.

v_gene	j_gene	d_gene	abundance	CDR3aa	CDR3nt
TRBV4-3	TRBJ2-7	TRBD1	-	CASSQWTGNAYEQYF	TGCGCCAGCAGCCAATGGACAGGGAACGCCTACGAGCAGTACTTC
TRBV12-3/TRBV12-4	TRBJ2-5	-	many	CASSYGGPQETQYF	TGTGCCAGCAGTTATGGGGGGCCCCAAGAGACCCAGTACTTC
TRBV20-1	TRBJ2-7	TRBD2	few	CSVIRGAYEQYF	TGCAGTGTCATCCGGGGGGCCTACGAGCAGTACTTC
TRBV7-2	TRBJ2-3	-	few	CASSFESTTDTQYF	TGTGCCAGCAGCTTCGAGAGCACCACAGATACGCAGTATTTT
TRBV6-5	TRBJ2-3	-	-	CASLSLGPSTDTQYF	TGTGCCAGCTTATCGTTGGGGCCTAGCACAGATACGCAGTATTTT
TRBV10-3	TRBJ1-2	-	-	CAIRKRQSTGYTF	TGTGCCATCAGGAAACGACAGAGCACTGGCTACACCTTC
TRBV12-3/TRBV12-4	TRBJ2-2	TRBD2	-	CASSFEPSGALGGELFF	TGTGCCAGCAGCTTCGAACCTAGCGGGGCCCTCGGCGGGGAGCTGTTTTTT
TRBV15	TRBJ2-1	-	-	CATSRDSGRANEQFF	TGTGCCACCAGCAGAGATTCAGGCAGGGCAAATGAGCAGTTCTTC
TRBV7-2	TRBJ2-3	-	few	CASSFTLSGLTDTQYF	TGTGCCAGCAGCTTTACCCTTAGCGGCCTCACAGATACGCAGTATTTT
TRBV12-3/TRBV12-4	TRBJ1-2	-	-	CASIPIGVEGYTF	TGTGCCAGCATTCCTATAGGGGTAGAGGGCTACACCTTC
TRBV7-2	TRBJ2-3	TRBD2	-	CASSAGLASDTQYF	TGTGCCAGCAGCGCGGGACTAGCATCCGATACGCAGTATTTT
TRBV5-5	TRBJ2-1	TRBD2	-	CASSASTSGDNEQFF	TGTGCCAGCAGCGCATCGACTAGCGGGGACAATGAGCAGTTCTTC
TRBV10-3	TRBJ1-1	-	-	CAISARRLIGAFF	TGTGCCATCAGTGCCCGGAGACTCATCGGAGCTTTCTTT
TRBV6-1	TRBJ2-7	-	few	CASSLPRPYEQYF	TGTGCCAGCAGCCTCCCCCGCCCCTACGAGCAGTACTTC
TRBV7-2	TRBJ2-5	-	-	CASSLVEGGLGETQYF	TGTGCCAGCAGCTTAGTGGAGGGGGGGCTTGGGGAGACCCAGTACTTC
TRBV12-3/TRBV12-4	TRBJ2-7	TRBD1	few	CASRIQGMSSYEQYF	TGTGCCAGCAGGATACAGGGGATGAGCTCCTACGAGCAGTACTTC